Presented here are 18 T cell receptor beta chains from one specimen sequenced in a study of blood T cell repertoires in COVID-19. The assay was immunoSEQ multiplex PCR, and TCRdb's table has in-frame clones only and misses some. The repertoire includes more than 100,000 clones, 80% to 90% of them detected once, and about 4.5% sits in the top ten. Sequenced sample: peripheral blood. These receptors all come from a man between 40 and 49 years old with acute or convalescent COVID-19.

The chain combines TRBV6-2 or TRBV6-3 with TRBJ1-5; the D is unclear. The length of the CDR3 is 14 residues. Germline V gene lookup returns CDR1 MNHEY and CDR2 SVGEGT. Trimming took 5 bases from V and 0 from J, leaving 8 bases between them. The CDR3 DNA follows: TGTGCCAGCAGTGGGCTAAATAGCAATCAGCCCCAGCATTTT. This gives the protein CASSGLNSNQPQHF.

This chain links TRBV15 with TRBJ1-2, with D unresolved. V was shortened by 0 bases and J by 3 bases, with 5 bases between the two germline ends. The CDR3 runs 13 residues. Germline CDR1 is LNHNV and CDR2 is YYDKDF (reference sequence). The CDR3 sequence is CATSRESDYGYTF. CDR3 coding DNA: TGTGCCACCAGCAGAGAGTCGGACTATGGCTACACCTTC.

This clone was seen once. No conserved phenylalanine or tryptophan is present at the end of the CDR3, so a read error is the likely explanation. The DNA is left out, because the CDR3 cannot be placed on it with certainty; the CDR3 is given as TCRdb lists it. The chain uses TRBV7-9 and TRBJ2-7; the D segment call TRBD2 is taken from the table without a DNA check. Per the germline V gene, CDR1 is SEHNR and CDR2 is FQNEAQ (reference sequence). The CDR3 is made up of 12 amino acids, end residues included. The CDR3 sequence is CASSLGGGPWSL.

Notes on this clone: At the DNA level, this CDR3 is encoded by other sequences in the same sample as well. The chain uses TRBV5-1 and TRBJ2-1; D perhaps matches TRBD1 (6 bases). In germline, CDR1 is SGHRS, CDR2 YFSETQ. V was pared by 0 bases and J by 6 bases, with 7 bases between. The CDR3 runs to 13 residues. As DNA, the CDR3 is TGCGCCAGCAGCTTGGTGGGGGCCAATGAGCAGTTCTTC. This codes for CASSLVGANEQFF.

This clone was picked up one time. The rearrangement links TRBV7-9 to TRBJ1-6; D might be TRBD1 (5 bases). Per the germline V gene, CDR1 is SEHNR and CDR2 is FQNEAQ (reference sequence). V lost 2 bases, J lost 7 bases, and 18 bases lay in between. The CDR3 covers 17 residues. The CDR3 DNA sequence: TGTGCCAGCAGCTTATTCGGCCCGGGGGTAAGGAATTCACCCCTCCACTTT. Translation: CASSLFGPGVRNSPLHF.

This clone was seen only once. The chain is built from TRBV6-2 or TRBV6-3 and TRBJ1-1; 8 bases map to TRBD1. The CDR3 has 17 amino acids. Trimming cost V 6 bases and J 6 bases; bases outside gene matches: 18. Germline V CDR1 and CDR2: MNHEY, SVGEGT. The CDR3 DNA reads as TGTGCCAGCAGCTCCCTGTTAGCAGGGGGCGATTATCCTGAAGCTTTCTTT. Its translation is CASSSLLAGGDYPEAFF.

The chain recombines TRBV25-1 with TRBJ2-5, with 9 bases matching TRBD2. CDR1 is MGHDK and CDR2 is SYGVNS in the germline V gene. The CDR3 has 15 residues. V shed 5 bases, J shed 1 base, and the junction held 5 bases outside the gene matches. The CDR3 region is CASSTSGGPQETQYF. The CDR3 DNA reads as TGTGCCAGCAGTACAAGCGGGGGGCCCCAAGAGACCCAGTACTTC.

The V and J genes are TRBV6-6 and TRBJ2-7, with D possibly being TRBD2 (5 bases). The V and J ends lost 3 bases and 5 bases respectively, with 14 bases between them. Germline values: CDR1 MNHNY, CDR2 SVGAGI (reference sequence). This CDR3 comprises 14 residues. CDR3 DNA sequence: TGTGCCAGCAGTTATGTTCGGGGTGTTGACGAGCAGTACTTC. It translates to CASSYVRGVDEQYF.

The J gene is TRBJ1-6, the V gene TRBV6-5, with TRBD1 identical over 7 bases. The CDR3 has 15 residues. After removal of 7 bases from V and 6 bases from J, the junction contained 9 bases not matched to a gene. CDR1 is MNHEY and CDR2 is SVGAGI in the germline V gene. The CDR3 region is CASTLYRGGNSPLHF. The DNA for the CDR3 is TGTGCCAGCACTCTTTACAGGGGAGGTAATTCACCCCTCCACTTT.

The chain has TRBV11-2 and TRBJ2-3; 8 bases are shared with TRBD2. The junction had 3 bases not matched to a gene; V was cut back by 3 bases and J by 1 base. The CDR3 runs 15 residues. Germline CDR1 reads SGHAT; CDR2 reads FQNNGV. The CDR3 here is CASSFMRGGTDTQYF. CDR3 bases: TGTGCCAGCAGCTTCATGCGGGGGGGCACAGATACGCAGTATTTT.

Here the CDR3 reads CASSILGNSNQPQHF. CDR3 DNA: TGTGCCAGTAGTATTCTGGGCAATTCAAATCAGCCCCAGCATTTT. The genes are TRBV19 and TRBJ1-5, with D hard to call. Germline CDR1 is LNHDA and CDR2 is SQIVND (reference sequence). This CDR3 is built from 15 residues. V lost 3 bases and J lost 4, with 13 bases in between.

The chain has TRBV7-8 and TRBJ1-6; the D is unclear. V was pared by 3 bases and J by 5 bases, with 8 bases between. The germline CDR1 and CDR2 sequences are SGHVS and FQNEAQ. The CDR3 length is 14 residues. CDR3 sequence (DNA): TGTGCCAGCAGCTTGTCACACAATAATTCACCCCTCCACTTT. It encodes CASSLSHNNSPLHF.

The V call is TRBV6-5, the J call TRBJ2-1, with 8 bases matching TRBD2. CDR1 and CDR2 from the germline V gene are MNHEY and SVGAGI. The CDR3 is 15 residues long. V gave up 7 bases and J gave up 7 bases; unmatched junction bases: 12. CDR3 bases: TGTGCCAGCACCTTAAGTAGCGGGATCCCTAATGAGCAGTTCTTC. Translation gives CASTLSSGIPNEQFF.

The table lists this clone with a few counts. The V gene is TRBV18, the J gene TRBJ1-6; a weak D match, TRBD1 (6 bases). CDR3 length equals 17 residues. V gave up 3 bases and J gave up 7 bases, with 19 bases separating them. Germline assignment: CDR1 KGHSH and CDR2 LQKENI. The CDR3 DNA reads as TGTGCCAGCTCACCCTTGATTCCGGACAGCGAGAATTCACCCCTCCACTTT. This encodes CASSPLIPDSENSPLHF.

This clone has only a few counts. This chain connects TRBV11-2 to TRBJ1-5; D unclear. Trimming left V 8 bases short and J 2 bases short, with 7 bases between. The CDR3 runs 12 residues. In germline, CDR1 is SGHAT, CDR2 FQNNGV. The CDR3 DNA follows: TGTGCCAGCGGGCGGGGCAATCAGCCCCAGCATTTT. Translating it yields CASGRGNQPQHF.

J is TRBJ2-3 and V is TRBV29-1; 11 bases are a match to TRBD2. The CDR3 totals 16 residues. The J segment lost 2 bases and the V segment lost 5 bases, leaving 9 bases of the junction unmatched. CDR1 and CDR2 from the germline V gene are SQVTM and ANQGSEA. The CDR3 loop reads CSVTSGTSGFTDTQYF. The CDR3 nucleotides are TGCAGCGTTACTTCCGGGACTAGCGGCTTCACAGATACGCAGTATTTT.

This rearrangement joins TRBV30 to TRBJ1-6; D may be TRBD1 (6 bases). CDR3 size: 13 residues. Germline CDR1 is GTSNPN and CDR2 is SVGIG (reference sequence). V lost 4 bases and J 8 bases, leaving 12 bases between the germline ends. The CDR3 nucleotides are TGTGCCTGGAACGGGGCAGGGGATTCACCCCTCCACTTT. As protein: CAWNGAGDSPLHF. The whole variable domain, filled in from reference TRBV30 and TRBJ1-6, reads SQTIHQWPATLVQPVGSPLSLECTVEGTSNPNLYWYRQAAGRGLQLLFYSVGIGQISSEVPQNLSASRPQDRQFILSSKKLLLSDSGFYLCAWNGAGDSPLHFGNGTRLTVT.

The V gene is TRBV5-1, the J gene TRBJ1-5; a possible D gene is TRBD1 (5 bases). Trimming took 0 bases from V and 7 from J, leaving 14 bases between them. CDR1 is SGHRS, CDR2 YFSETQ, per germline. This CDR3 is built from 15 residues. CDR3 protein: CASSLDTGPGQPQHF. The CDR3 coding sequence is TGCGCCAGCAGCTTGGATACAGGCCCTGGACAGCCCCAGCATTTT.